The rows below give T cell receptor beta chains drawn from one sample of a study of cytomegalovirus exposure and HLA in healthy donors. Clones were read by immunoSEQ multiplex PCR, and TCRdb kept only the in-frame ones, dropping some. Among roughly 160,000 clones listed, roughly 85% were seen once. Sequencing was performed on PBMCs. Receptor source: a man aged 30 to 39 in good health and CMV-seropositive. CDR3s include the opening cysteine and the closing phenylalanine or tryptophan. A D gene is named only where the DNA matches it firmly. Size is stated for part of the rows, as once, few or many counts, or as a class when the clone is expanded.

D gene,J gene,V gene,clone size,CDR3 protein,CDR3 DNA
TRBD2,TRBJ2-3,TRBV14,.,CASSQGVFRSSGRSTDTQYF,TGTGCCAGCAGCCAAGGGGTCTTCCGAAGTAGCGGGAGGAGTACAGATACGCAGTATTTT
TRBD2,TRBJ2-1,TRBV19,.,CASSIGTSGSNEQFF,TGTGCCAGTAGTATCGGGACTAGCGGGAGTAATGAGCAGTTCTTC
.,TRBJ2-5,TRBV7-3,.,CASSLTGLLGETQYF,TGTGCCAGCAGCTTAACGGGACTCCTGGGAGAGACCCAGTACTTC
TRBD2,TRBJ2-3,TRBV7-8,.,CASSIPRVAGSTDTQYF,TGTGCCAGCAGCATACCCCGGGTAGCGGGGTCCACAGATACGCAGTATTTT
.,TRBJ1-1,TRBV4-1,.,CASSQDAGLPMNTEAFF,TGCGCCAGCAGCCAAGACGCAGGACTACCCATGAACACTGAAGCTTTCTTT
.,TRBJ1-2,TRBV9,.,CASSPMEQTNYGYTF,TGTGCCAGCAGCCCTATGGAGCAGACGAACTATGGCTACACCTTC
.,TRBJ2-3,TRBV4-2,.,CASSHYRTDTQYF,TGTGCCAGCAGCCACTACAGGACAGATACGCAGTATTTT
.,TRBJ2-2,TRBV19,.,CASRTGPGELFF,TGTGCCAGTAGGACGGGTCCCGGGGAGCTGTTTTTT
.,TRBJ2-7,TRBV4-3,.,CASSQSYRGLGYEQYF,TGCGCCAGCAGCCAAAGCTATAGGGGCCTGGGGTACGAGCAGTACTTC
.,TRBJ2-1,TRBV7-2,.,CASSSFGDEQFF,TGTGCCAGCAGCTCCTTCGGGGATGAGCAGTTCTTC
TRBD1,TRBJ1-5,TRBV15,once,CATSSDRGLVVAQHF,TGTGCCACCAGCAGTGACAGGGGCCTCGTAGTAGCCCAGCATTTT
TRBD2,TRBJ2-2,TRBV6-5,.,CASSYREGLPGELFF,TGTGCCAGCAGTTACCGGGAGGGGTTGCCCGGGGAGCTGTTTTTT
.,TRBJ2-7,TRBV4-2,once,CASSQDWRLQPMEQYF,TGTGCCAGCAGCCAAGATTGGAGACTTCAGCCCATGGAGCAGTACTTC
.,TRBJ1-1,TRBV30,once,CAWKGVGLGLPTEAFF,TGTGCCTGGAAGGGGGTTGGTCTGGGGCTGCCCACTGAAGCTTTCTTT
.,TRBJ1-1,TRBV27,.,CASSLALSGTEAFF,TGTGCCAGCAGTTTGGCTTTATCAGGGACTGAAGCTTTCTTT
.,TRBJ1-4,TRBV7-2,.,CASSLASPGGEKLFF,TGTGCCAGCAGCTTAGCGTCTCCGGGAGGTGAAAAACTGTTTTTT
TRBD1,TRBJ1-1,TRBV4-2,.,CASSQNRGTNTEAFF,TGTGCCAGCAGCCAGAACAGGGGAACGAACACTGAAGCTTTCTTT
.,TRBJ1-1,TRBV15,.,CATSRGSAINTEAFF,TGTGCCACCAGCAGAGGTTCCGCGATCAACACTGAAGCTTTCTTT
.,TRBJ1-3,TRBV14,.,CASSQRPTSGNTIYF,TGTGCCAGCAGCCAGCGTCCTACCTCTGGAAACACCATATATTTT
TRBD1,TRBJ1-2,TRBV6-6,.,CASSRDSTNYGYTF,TGTGCCAGCAGTAGGGACAGCACTAACTATGGCTACACCTTC
.,TRBJ2-5,TRBV4-3,.,CASSLLLGETQYF,TGCGCCAGCAGCCTCCTTCTAGGAGAGACCCAGTACTTC
.,TRBJ2-2,TRBV18,.,CASSPRTVASDGELFF,TGTGCCAGCTCACCCCGAACAGTGGCCTCGGACGGGGAGCTGTTTTTT
TRBD1,TRBJ2-5,TRBV28,.,CASRPGTGRRRETQYF,TGTGCCAGCAGACCTGGGACAGGGAGAAGGCGCGAGACCCAGTACTTC
.,TRBJ2-2,TRBV28,.,CASSFYGEDTGELFF,TGTGCCAGCAGTTTTTATGGGGAGGACACCGGGGAGCTGTTTTTT
.,TRBJ2-7,TRBV7-3,.,CASSLGGWSSYEQYF,TGTGCCAGCAGCTTGGGCGGGTGGAGCTCCTACGAGCAGTACTTC
TRBD2,TRBJ2-5,TRBV23-1,.,CASSQYLAIPSGSEETQYF,TGCGCCAGCAGTCAATATCTCGCTATCCCTAGCGGGAGCGAAGAGACCCAGTACTTC
.,TRBJ2-1,TRBV4-3,.,CASSQVTRSSYNEQFF,TGCGCCAGCAGCCAAGTTACTAGGAGCTCCTACAATGAGCAGTTCTTC
.,TRBJ1-1,TRBV2,.,CASKYGMYTEAFF,TGTGCCAGCAAATACGGGATGTACACTGAAGCTTTCTTT
TRBD2,TRBJ2-3,TRBV10-3,.,CAISVLAGGTADTQYF,TGTGCCATCAGCGTACTAGCGGGAGGGACCGCAGATACGCAGTATTTT
.,TRBJ2-3,TRBV6-4,.,CASSRTSTDTQYF,TGTGCCAGCAGTCGGACTAGCACAGATACGCAGTATTTT
.,TRBJ2-1,TRBV5-1,.,CASSTEVSSYNEQFF,TGCGCCAGCAGCACGGAGGTGAGCTCCTACAATGAGCAGTTCTTC
.,TRBJ2-1,TRBV7-3,.,CASSGTENGEQFF,TGTGCCAGCAGCGGGACTGAGAACGGTGAGCAGTTCTTC
.,TRBJ1-1,TRBV6-5,.,CASSHRADTEAFF,TGTGCCAGCAGTCACAGAGCGGACACTGAAGCTTTCTTT
TRBD1,TRBJ1-3,TRBV13,.,CASSLRGRAGNTIYF,TGTGCCAGCAGCCTAAGGGGGCGAGCGGGAAACACCATATATTTT
.,TRBJ2-1,TRBV18,.,CASSPRQDSYNEQFF,TGTGCCAGCTCACCACGGCAAGACAGTTACAATGAGCAGTTCTTC
.,TRBJ2-2,TRBV5-5,.,CASSAGLRTGELFF,TGTGCCAGCAGCGCGGGATTACGGACCGGGGAGCTGTTTTTT
.,TRBJ2-1,TRBV18,.,CASSPSGDEQFF,TGTGCCAGCTCACCGTCGGGGGACGAGCAGTTCTTC
TRBD1,TRBJ1-2,TRBV7-9,.,CSSSIDRGGYTF,TGTTCCAGCAGCATTGACAGGGGTGGCTACACCTTC
TRBD2,TRBJ2-1,TRBV11-3,.,CASSIGTSGYNEQFF,TGTGCCAGCAGCATTGGGACTAGCGGCTACAATGAGCAGTTCTTC
TRBD2,TRBJ2-7,TRBV7-9,once,CASSRTSNEQYF,TGTGCCAGCAGCCGGACTAGCAACGAGCAGTACTTC
TRBD1,TRBJ2-1,TRBV5-1,.,CASSSGRQGPYNEQFF,TGCGCCAGCAGCTCGGGTCGACAGGGTCCTTACAATGAGCAGTTCTTC
.,TRBJ1-3,TRBV18,.,CASSDLHSSGNTIYF,TGTGCCAGCTCTGATCTGCACAGCTCTGGAAACACCATATATTTT
TRBD1,TRBJ1-5,TRBV9,.,CASSVGDSYQPQHF,TGTGCCAGCAGCGTAGGGGACAGCTATCAGCCCCAGCATTTT
TRBD2,TRBJ2-1,TRBV11-2,.,CASSLVMTSGSYNEQFF,TGTGCCAGCAGCTTAGTTATGACTAGCGGATCATACAATGAGCAGTTCTTC
.,TRBJ1-5,TRBV19,few,CASSVGRDQPQHF,TGTGCCAGTAGTGTGGGCCGAGATCAGCCCCAGCATTTT
.,TRBJ1-4,TRBV11-2,.,CASNPGGGGNEKLFF,TGTGCCAGCAACCCGGGGGGCGGGGGGAATGAAAAACTGTTTTTT
TRBD1,TRBJ1-2,TRBV2,.,CASSDGTGGLYGYTF,TGTGCCAGCAGCGACGGGACAGGGGGTTTGTATGGCTACACCTTC
.,TRBJ2-3,TRBV7-3,.,CASSLIGGVQNTQYF,TGTGCCAGCAGCTTAATTGGAGGGGTCCAAAATACGCAGTATTTT
.,TRBJ2-6,TRBV7-9,.,CASSFDRFSGANVLTF,TGTGCCAGCAGTTTCGACAGGTTCTCTGGGGCCAACGTCCTGACTTTC
.,TRBJ2-5,TRBV29-1,once,CSGKFGGETQYF,TGCAGCGGCAAGTTTGGGGGGGAGACCCAGTACTTC
.,TRBJ1-4,TRBV19,.,CASRGGGEKLFF,TGTGCCTCCCGTGGGGGGGGTGAAAAACTGTTTTTT
.,TRBJ2-7,TRBV6-1,.,CASSERVDYEQYF,TGTGCCAGCAGTGAACGGGTAGACTACGAGCAGTACTTC
.,TRBJ1-2,TRBV10-2,.,CASSSASAYGYTF,TGCGCCAGCAGCTCCGCCAGCGCCTATGGCTACACCTTC
.,TRBJ2-5,TRBV6-4,.,CASSPTHSRGETQYF,TGTGCCAGCAGTCCCACCCATAGCAGAGGAGAGACCCAGTACTTC
.,TRBJ2-5,TRBV29-1,.,CSVGGDSLGETQYF,TGCAGCGTTGGCGGGGATAGCCTTGGAGAGACCCAGTACTTC
.,TRBJ1-6,TRBV2,.,CASSEQSPLHF,TGTGCCAGCAGTGAACAGTCACCCCTCCACTTT
TRBD1,TRBJ2-4,TRBV11-2,.,CASRPNRSPGQGNKNIQYF,TGTGCCAGCAGACCTAACCGAAGCCCGGGACAGGGGAACAAAAACATTCAGTACTTC
.,TRBJ1-1,TRBV7-9,.,CSSSLGSTEAFF,TGTTCCAGCAGCTTAGGTAGTACTGAAGCTTTCTTT
TRBD1,TRBJ2-7,TRBV5-4,.,CASSQQGYEQYF,TGTGCCAGCAGCCAACAGGGGTACGAGCAGTACTTC
TRBD2,TRBJ2-1,TRBV14,.,CASSQGAGPYNEQFF,TGTGCCAGCAGCCAGGGAGCGGGGCCCTACAATGAGCAGTTCTTC